The T cell receptor beta chain under discussion was sequenced for a study of low-dose radiotherapy and immunotherapy resistance in tumors. Study context: Intravenous administration to patients comprised nivolumab at 240 mg every two weeks and ipilimumab at 1 mg/kg every six weeks. Aspirin was administered orally at 300 mg daily for four cycles, commencing on cycle 1 day 1.

As for this clonotype: The junction departs from germline at one end; a sequencing error may be responsible.

TRAV and TRBV primers primed cDNA for both TCRalpha and TCRbeta. TCRs were amplified for approximately 22 PCR cycles with a constant-region primer and V-primer adapter. Each CDR3 protein gets one entry after TCRdb re-called the reads with MiXCR. This sample yields tens of thousands of distinct CDR3 sequences, of which approximately 25% are seen a single time; around 5% belongs to the top ten. Indicated time point: before trial treatment. Nivolumab, ipilimumab, aspirin, low-dose cyclophosphamide and low-dose radiotherapy were all administered to the donors. The sequencing here drew on PBMCs, taken before treatment. The source of this sequence is a male donor with prostate cancer.

The DNA for the CDR3 is TGTGCCAGCAGCTTGCAGGTGTATAGCAATCAGCCCCAGCATTTT. Its protein product is CASSLQVYSNQPQHF. The genes are TRBV5-1 and TRBJ1-5; D call uncertain. This CDR3 comprises 15 residues. CDR1 and CDR2 (germline): SGHRS, YFSETQ.